One and the same sample provided the 8 T cell receptor beta chains below, sequenced in a study of cytomegalovirus exposure and HLA in healthy donors. Produced via immunoSEQ multiplex PCR; TCRdb's table is partial and in-frame only. The sample lists around 150,000 clones; about 95% were seen once. The sample was PBMCs. The receptors derive from a woman aged 18-29 years in good health and CMV-seronegative.

The V and J genes are TRBV2 and TRBJ1-4, with D possibly matching TRBD1 (5 bases). CDR3 length: 13 amino acids. V was clipped by 5 bases and J by 6 bases, with 10 bases between them. CDR1 and CDR2 (germline): SNHLY, FYNNEI. The CDR3 DNA reads as TGTGCCAGCAGTCCAGGGCCTTATGAAAAACTGTTTTTT. It encodes CASSPGPYEKLFF. The complete variable domain, with remaining parts taken from reference TRBV2 and TRBJ1-4, reads EPEVTQTPSHQVTQMGQEVILRCVPISNHLYFYWYRQILGQKVEFLVSFYNNEISEKSEIFDDQFSVERPDGSNFTLKIRSTKLEDSAMYFCASSPGPYEKLFFGSGTQLSVL.

This rearrangement joins TRBV25-1 to TRBJ1-1; no reliable D call. The CDR3 spans 15 residues. V was clipped by 1 base and J by 2 bases, with 11 bases between them. CDR1 is MGHDK, CDR2 SYGVNS, per germline. The CDR3 DNA reads TGTGCCAGCAGTGAATTGGGCAAAGAAAACACTGAAGCTTTCTTT. Translation gives CASSELGKENTEAFF. The full variable domain, completed using reference TRBV25-1 and TRBJ1-1, is EADIYQTPRYLVIGTGKKITLECSQTMGHDKMYWYQQDPGMELHLIHYSYGVNSTEKGDLSSESTVSRIRTEHFPLTLESARPSHTSQYLCASSELGKENTEAFFGQGTRLTVV.

The chain combines TRBV7-3 with TRBJ1-2; D might be TRBD1 (6 bases). V lost 5 bases to trimming and J lost 4 bases, with 11 bases between them. This CDR3 has 13 residues. Germline CDR1 SGHTA, CDR2 FQGTGA. CDR3 loop: CASSPRGGYGYTF. The CDR3 DNA reads TGTGCCAGCAGCCCCAGGGGCGGCTATGGCTACACCTTC.

V is TRBV15 and J is TRBJ1-2, with D perhaps matching TRBD1 (6 bases). Per the germline V gene, CDR1 is LNHNV and CDR2 is YYDKDF (reference sequence). The ends were cut back, 0 bases at V and 4 bases at J, with 12 bases in the middle. This CDR3 has 15 residues. The CDR3 spells CATSRDREGGYGYTF. CDR3 DNA: TGTGCCACCAGCAGAGATCGGGAGGGGGGCTATGGCTACACCTTC. The whole variable domain, remainder taken from reference TRBV15 and TRBJ1-2, is DAMVIQNPRYQVTQFGKPVTLSCSQTLNHNVMYWYQQKSSQAPKLLFHYYDKDFNNEADTPDNFQSRRPNTSFCFLDIRSPGLGDTAMYLCATSRDREGGYGYTFGSGTRLTVV.

A few counts support this clone. The chain couples TRBV19 to TRBJ2-7; 9 nucleotides match TRBD1. Germline loops: CDR1 LNHDA, CDR2 SQIVND (reference sequence). The CDR3 runs 12 residues. The junction had 3 bases not matched to a gene; V was cut back by 5 bases and J by 7 bases. The CDR3 loop is CASSAGTGEQYF. In nucleotides, the CDR3 is TGTGCCAGTAGTGCAGGGACAGGGGAGCAGTACTTC.

This clone was seen a handful of times. This rearrangement joins TRBV4-1 to TRBJ1-5; no reliable D call. V lost 5 bases and J 3 bases, leaving 17 bases between the germline ends. Per germline, CDR1 MGHRA and CDR2 YSYEKL. This CDR3 is 16 amino acids long. The CDR3 region is CASSATRLADNQPQHF. For the CDR3, the DNA is TGCGCCAGCAGCGCCACTCGATTAGCTGACAATCAGCCCCAGCATTTT.

This clone appeared a single time. The chain couples TRBV4-2 to TRBJ1-5; TRBD1 aligns across 8 bases. The CDR3 consists of 18 residues. From germline, CDR1 is LGHNA and CDR2 YNFKEQ. The junction had 15 bases not matched to a gene; V was cut back by 1 base and J by 7 bases. DNA for the CDR3: TGTGCCAGCAGCCAAGGTGGGGCAGGGGGCGCGATTCCCCAGCCCCAGCATTTT. The encoded protein is CASSQGGAGGAIPQPQHF.

V and J are TRBV6-1 and TRBJ1-5, with no clear D. Germline lookup yields CDR1 MNHNS and CDR2 SASEGT. The CDR3 spans 14 residues. V was cut by 1 base and J by 6 bases, with 10 bases left in between. The CDR3 bases are TGTGCCAGCAGTGAAGGAATGGGAGGTCAGCCCCAGCATTTT. Translating it yields CASSEGMGGQPQHF.